The next 14 T cell receptor beta chains were all read from a single sample in a study of blood T cell repertoires in COVID-19. Produced via immunoSEQ multiplex PCR; TCRdb's table is partial and in-frame only. The repertoire holds around 310,000 clones, with 75% to 95% as singletons. The sequencing sample was made of peripheral blood. The origin of the receptors is a woman aged 25 to 45 with COVID-19, enrolled during active disease.

The chain is built from TRBV12-5 and TRBJ2-1; TRBD1 agrees at 8 bases. Germline CDR1 and CDR2: LGHNT and FRNRAP. The CDR3 covers 15 residues. J lost 0 bases, V lost 7 bases, and 5 bases had no gene match. CDR3 sequence (DNA): TGTGCTAGTGTCCCCGGGACAGGCTCCTACAATGAGCAGTTCTTC. It encodes CASVPGTGSYNEQFF.

V usage is TRBV5-4 and J usage is TRBJ1-3; D is possibly TRBD1 (5 bases). The V gene's germline CDR1 is SGHNT and CDR2 YYREEE (reference sequence). CDR3 length equals 15 residues. The ends were cut back, 2 bases at V and 1 base at J, with 10 bases in the middle. The CDR3 spells CASSFKAGSGNTIYF. The CDR3 DNA is TGTGCCAGCAGCTTCAAGGCAGGGTCTGGAAACACCATATATTTT.

The rearrangement links TRBV4-3 to TRBJ2-5; D unresolved. Trimming removed 5 bases at V and 4 bases at J, with 14 bases between. This CDR3 comprises 14 residues. In germline, CDR1 is LGHNA, CDR2 YSLEER. CDR3 nucleotides: TGCGCCAGCAGCGCAGTGTACCCTGGAGAGACCCAGTACTTC. This gives the protein CASSAVYPGETQYF.

The chain has TRBV6-5 and TRBJ1-1; no clear D gene. With 2 bases removed from V and 11 bases from J, the gap between germline ends came to 15 bases. Germline V gene lookup returns CDR1 MNHEY and CDR2 SVGAGI. The CDR3 contains 13 residues. The CDR3 loop is CASSYELRGSAFF. The CDR3 DNA is TGTGCCAGCAGTTACGAACTTCGGGGTTCGGCTTTCTTT.

The chain links TRBV6-4 to TRBJ1-1, with a tentative D call TRBD1 (5 bases). The CDR3 loop spans 13 amino acids. Germline CDR1 MRHNA, CDR2 SNTAGT. V was pared by 5 bases and J by 0 bases, with 7 bases between. CDR3 DNA: TGTGCCAGCAGTCAGGGCCTGAACACTGAAGCTTTCTTT. The encoded protein is CASSQGLNTEAFF.

Remarks on this clone: This same CDR3 is encoded by further DNA sequences in the sample. The CDR3 sequence: CAWSVGTGGNTGELFF. For the CDR3, the DNA is TGTGCCTGGAGTGTAGGGACAGGGGGTAACACCGGGGAGCTGTTTTTT. This rearrangement joins TRBV30 to TRBJ2-2, with 11 bases identical to TRBD1. Germline V lookup: CDR1 GTSNPN, CDR2 SVGIG (reference sequence). The CDR3 consists of 16 residues. Trimming took 0 bases from V and 2 from J; bases not matched to a gene: 2.

This clone was picked up a small number of times. The chain joins TRBV4-1 to TRBJ2-7, with D perhaps TRBD2 (6 bases). From germline, CDR1 is MGHRA and CDR2 YSYEKL. This CDR3 is built from 17 residues. Trimming removed 1 base at V and 0 bases at J, with 16 bases between. The CDR3 spells CASSQGLMRRVSYEQYF. In DNA form, the CDR3 reads TGCGCCAGCAGCCAAGGCCTAATGCGGAGGGTCTCCTACGAGCAGTACTTC.

The V call is TRBV5-5, the J call TRBJ2-7; the D gene is possibly TRBD1 (6 bases). Trimming cost V 1 base and J 0 bases, with 8 bases left between them. Germline assignment: CDR1 SGHKS and CDR2 YYEKEE (reference sequence). The CDR3 sequence is 14 residues long. CDR3 DNA: TGTGCCAGCAGCTTGCTACAGGGCTCCTACGAGCAGTACTTC. Protein: CASSLLQGSYEQYF.

The chain recombines TRBV14 with TRBJ2-2, with 9 bases fitting TRBD2. Germline lookup yields CDR1 SGHDN and CDR2 FVKESK. V shed 1 base and J 0 bases; nucleotides not matched to a gene: 0. There are 16 residues in the CDR3. The CDR3 DNA follows: TGTGCCAGCAGCCAAGGACTAGCGGCGAACACCGGGGAGCTGTTTTTT. Its protein product is CASSQGLAANTGELFF.

The gene calls are TRBV7-2 and TRBJ1-6, with TRBD1 as a possible D gene (6 bases). Looked up from germline, CDR1 is SGHTA and CDR2 is FQGNSA. The CDR3 contains 15 residues. The germline V and J ends were trimmed by 0 bases and 7 bases, with 10 bases remaining between them. CDR3 DNA sequence: TGTGCCAGCAGCTTAGCGGGGGCAGTAAATTCACCCCTCCACTTT. Translating it yields CASSLAGAVNSPLHF.

The V and J genes are TRBV2 and TRBJ1-1; D not resolved. The CDR3 consists of 16 residues. Germline CDR1 is SNHLY and CDR2 is FYNNEI. V lost 3 bases and J 3 bases, leaving 17 bases between the germline ends. The CDR3 region is CASSEPREAEDTEAFF. The CDR3 DNA sequence: TGTGCCAGCAGTGAGCCCCGGGAAGCAGAGGACACTGAAGCTTTCTTT. Filled out from reference TRBV2 and TRBJ1-1, the complete variable domain reads EPEVTQTPSHQVTQMGQEVILRCVPISNHLYFYWYRQILGQKVEFLVSFYNNEISEKSEIFDDQFSVERPDGSNFTLKIRSTKLEDSAMYFCASSEPREAEDTEAFFGQGTRLTVV.

This sequence joins TRBV15 and TRBJ1-2; maybe TRBD1 (5 bases). Trimming shortened V by 1 base and J by 5 bases, and 11 bases separated the two germline ends. The CDR3 totals 14 residues. Germline CDR1 reads LNHNV; CDR2 reads YYDKDF (reference sequence). The CDR3 reads CATSRAGGPYGYTF. The CDR3 DNA follows: TGTGCCACCAGCAGAGCGGGGGGACCATATGGCTACACCTTC. The full variable domain, its missing parts supplied by reference TRBV15 and TRBJ1-2, is DAMVIQNPRYQVTQFGKPVTLSCSQTLNHNVMYWYQQKSSQAPKLLFHYYDKDFNNEADTPDNFQSRRPNTSFCFLDIRSPGLGDTAMYLCATSRAGGPYGYTFGSGTRLTVV.

The chain combines TRBV30 with TRBJ1-2; 8 bases match TRBD1. This CDR3 contains 13 residues. V lost 2 bases to trimming and J lost 6 bases; unmatched junction nucleotides: 5. Germline CDR1 and CDR2: GTSNPN and SVGIG (reference sequence). Here the CDR3 DNA reads TGTGCCTGGAGTCGCACAGGGGGAAATGGCTACACCTTC. Translating gives CAWSRTGGNGYTF.

The chain links TRBV30 to TRBJ1-5; the match to TRBD1 covers 7 bases. There are 13 residues in the CDR3. In germline, CDR1 is GTSNPN, CDR2 SVGIG (reference sequence). J was trimmed by 7 bases and V by 1 base; bases with no gene match: 4. The CDR3 protein is CAWSADRDQPQHF. In DNA, the CDR3 is TGTGCCTGGAGTGCCGACAGGGACCAGCCCCAGCATTTT.